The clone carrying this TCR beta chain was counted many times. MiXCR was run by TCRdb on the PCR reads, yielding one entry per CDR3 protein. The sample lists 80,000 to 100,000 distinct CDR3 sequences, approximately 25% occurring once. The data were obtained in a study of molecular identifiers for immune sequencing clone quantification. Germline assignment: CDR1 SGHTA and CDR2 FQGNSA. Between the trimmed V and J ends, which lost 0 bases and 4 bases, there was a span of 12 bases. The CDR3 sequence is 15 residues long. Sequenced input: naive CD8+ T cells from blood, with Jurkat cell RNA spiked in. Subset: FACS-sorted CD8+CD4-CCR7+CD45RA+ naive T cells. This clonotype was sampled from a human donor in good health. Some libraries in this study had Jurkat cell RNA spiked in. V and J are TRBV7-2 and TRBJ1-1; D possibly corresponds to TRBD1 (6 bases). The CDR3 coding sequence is TGTGCCAGCAGCTTAGCGACAGGCTGGGGCACTGAAGCTTTCTTT. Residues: CASSLATGWGTEAFF.